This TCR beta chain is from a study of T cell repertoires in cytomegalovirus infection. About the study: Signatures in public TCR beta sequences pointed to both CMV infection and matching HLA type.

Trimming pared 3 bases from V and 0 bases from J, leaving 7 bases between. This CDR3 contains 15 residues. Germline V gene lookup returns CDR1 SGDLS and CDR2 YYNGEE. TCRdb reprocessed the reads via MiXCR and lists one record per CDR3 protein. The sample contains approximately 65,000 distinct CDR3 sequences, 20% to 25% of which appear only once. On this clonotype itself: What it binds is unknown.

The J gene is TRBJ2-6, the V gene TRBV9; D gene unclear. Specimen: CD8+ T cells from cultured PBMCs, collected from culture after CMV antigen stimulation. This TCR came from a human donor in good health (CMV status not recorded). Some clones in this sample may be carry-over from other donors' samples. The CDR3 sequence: CASSGQSSGANVLTF. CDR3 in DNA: TGTGCCAGCAGCGGACAAAGCTCTGGGGCCAACGTCCTGACTTTC.